This record covers a single T cell receptor (beta chain). The data were produced by immunoSEQ multiplex PCR, yet TCRdb's version contains in-frame clones alone and is incomplete. The sample has 200,000 to 300,000 clones, roughly 79% seen once. The sample originates from a study of blood T cell repertoires in COVID-19. Looked up from germline, CDR1 is SGHKS and CDR2 is YYEKEE (reference sequence). This CDR3 is built from 14 residues. Trimming cost V 5 bases and J 6 bases, with 17 bases left between them. Sequences were obtained from peripheral blood. This clonotype originated in an elderly woman with COVID-19, enrolled during active disease. The V call is TRBV5-5, the J call TRBJ1-1, with a tentative D call TRBD1 (6 bases). The CDR3 DNA is TGTGCCAGCAGATTCCGGGACACCTCGCCTGAAGCTTTCTTT. This sequence encodes CASRFRDTSPEAFF.